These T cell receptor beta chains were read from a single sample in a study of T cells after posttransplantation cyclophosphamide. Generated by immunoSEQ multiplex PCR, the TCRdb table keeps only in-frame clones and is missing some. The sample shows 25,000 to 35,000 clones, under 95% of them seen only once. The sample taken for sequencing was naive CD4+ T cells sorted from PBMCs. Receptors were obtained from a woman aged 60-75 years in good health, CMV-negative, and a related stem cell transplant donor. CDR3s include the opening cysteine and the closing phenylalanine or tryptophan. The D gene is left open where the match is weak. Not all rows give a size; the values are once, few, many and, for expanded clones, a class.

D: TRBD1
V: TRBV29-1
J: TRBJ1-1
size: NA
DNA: TGCAGCGTGGCTAGACAGGGGGGAGCTTTCTTT
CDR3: CSVARQGGAFF

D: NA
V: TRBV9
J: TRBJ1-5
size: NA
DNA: TGTGCCAGCAGCGTAGGGGAGGATCAGCCCCAGCATTTT
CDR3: CASSVGEDQPQHF

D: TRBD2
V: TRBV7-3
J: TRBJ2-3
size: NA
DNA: TGTGCCAGCAGCAAGGCGGGCCGTAGCGGGGGGTTGGATACGCAGTATTTT
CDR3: CASSKAGRSGGLDTQYF

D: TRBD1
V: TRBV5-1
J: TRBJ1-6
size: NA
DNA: TGCGCCAGCAGCTTGGATACAGGGGTAAGGTCACCCCTCCACTTT
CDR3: CASSLDTGVRSPLHF

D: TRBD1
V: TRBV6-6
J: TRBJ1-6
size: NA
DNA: TGTGCCAGCAGTAACAGGGGATTCAACAATTCACCCCTCCACTTT
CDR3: CASSNRGFNNSPLHF

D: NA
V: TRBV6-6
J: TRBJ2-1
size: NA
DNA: TGTGCCAGCAGCCGAGACAAGTACAATGAGCAGTTCTTC
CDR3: CASSRDKYNEQFF

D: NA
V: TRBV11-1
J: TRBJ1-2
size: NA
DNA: TGTGCCAGCAGCTTAAGGGGTGGGAACTATGGCTACACCTTC
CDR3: CASSLRGGNYGYTF

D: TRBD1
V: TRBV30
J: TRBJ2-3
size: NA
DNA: TGTGCCTGGAGTGTAGGGACAGGGAGAAGCACAGATACGCAGTATTTT
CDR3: CAWSVGTGRSTDTQYF

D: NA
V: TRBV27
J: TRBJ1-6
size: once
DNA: TGTGCCAGCAGTCCCCACAGGGATGGGGCACCCCTCCACTTT
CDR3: CASSPHRDGAPLHF

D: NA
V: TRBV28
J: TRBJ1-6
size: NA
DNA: TGTGCCAGCAGTTTACGCAGGGAACCCTATAATTCACCCCTCCACTTT
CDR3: CASSLRREPYNSPLHF

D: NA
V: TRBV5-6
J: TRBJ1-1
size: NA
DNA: TGTGCCAGCAGCTTGATCCGCCGGGATTCGAGCACTGAAGCTTTCTTT
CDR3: CASSLIRRDSSTEAFF

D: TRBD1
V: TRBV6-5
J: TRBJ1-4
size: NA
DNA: TGTGCCAGCAGTCGTACCGGGACAGAGAATGAAAAACTGTTTTTT
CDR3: CASSRTGTENEKLFF

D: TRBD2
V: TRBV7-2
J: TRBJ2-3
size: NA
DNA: TGTGCCAGCAGCCCCCACGGGGCGGGAGTCACAGATACGCAGTATTTT
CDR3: CASSPHGAGVTDTQYF

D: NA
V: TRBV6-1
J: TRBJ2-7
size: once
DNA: TGTGCCAGCAGCCTTTCCGGCCCTCCGGGCGAGCAGTACTTC
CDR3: CASSLSGPPGEQYF

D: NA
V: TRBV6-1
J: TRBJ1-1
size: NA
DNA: TGTGCCAGCAGTGACCAATACACTGAAGCTTTCTTT
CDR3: CASSDQYTEAFF

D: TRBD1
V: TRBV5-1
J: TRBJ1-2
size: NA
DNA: TGCGCCAGCAGCTCGACAGGGGGCCTTAACTATGGCTACACCTTC
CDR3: CASSSTGGLNYGYTF

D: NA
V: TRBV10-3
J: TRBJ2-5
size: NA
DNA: TGTGCCATCAGTGAGTCTAACTCTCCTTGGGAGACCCAGTACTTC
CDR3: CAISESNSPWETQYF

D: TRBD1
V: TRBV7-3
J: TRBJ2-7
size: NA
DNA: TGTGCCAGCAGCCCGGTCGGGACAGGGTTTTACGAGCAGTACTTC
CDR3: CASSPVGTGFYEQYF

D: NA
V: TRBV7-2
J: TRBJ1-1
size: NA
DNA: TGTGCCAGCAGCCAGCGACCTCTTGAGGGGAACACTGAAGCTTTCTTT
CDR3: CASSQRPLEGNTEAFF

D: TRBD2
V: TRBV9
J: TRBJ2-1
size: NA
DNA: TGTGCCAGCAGCGTATATGGTCTAGCGGGCTCCTACAATGAGCAGTTCTTC
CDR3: CASSVYGLAGSYNEQFF

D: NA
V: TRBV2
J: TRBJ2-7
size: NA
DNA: TGTGCCAGCAGCGATGGACAGTTCCTCTCCTACGAGCAGTACTTC
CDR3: CASSDGQFLSYEQYF

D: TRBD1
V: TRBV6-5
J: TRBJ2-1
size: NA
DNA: TGTGCCAGCAGCTACCGACAGGGGTACAATGAGCAGTTCTTC
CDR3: CASSYRQGYNEQFF

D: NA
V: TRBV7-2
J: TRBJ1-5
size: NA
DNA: TGTGCCAGCAGCTCCTTCGGGGGGGGACGCCAGCCCCAGCATTTT
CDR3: CASSSFGGGRQPQHF

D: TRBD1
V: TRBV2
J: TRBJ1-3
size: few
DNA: TGTGCCAGCAGGGGACAGACTAACTCTGGAAACACCATATATTTT
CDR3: CASRGQTNSGNTIYF

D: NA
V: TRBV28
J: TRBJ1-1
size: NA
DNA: TGTGCGGTGCGAGACACTGAAGCTTTCTTT
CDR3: CAVRDTEAFF

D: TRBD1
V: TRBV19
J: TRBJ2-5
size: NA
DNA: TGTGCCAGTAGTTTTCAGTCGACAGGGAAAGAGACCCAGTACTTC
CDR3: CASSFQSTGKETQYF

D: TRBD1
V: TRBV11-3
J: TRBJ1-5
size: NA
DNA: TGTGCCAGCAGCTTAGCGACAGGGGCAGTTGGCAATCAGCCCCAGCATTTT
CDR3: CASSLATGAVGNQPQHF

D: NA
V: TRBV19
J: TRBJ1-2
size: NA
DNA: TGTGCCAGTTCGGAAGGGGCGCGCTATGGCTACACCTTC
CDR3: CASSEGARYGYTF

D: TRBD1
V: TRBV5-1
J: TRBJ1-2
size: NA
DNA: TGCGCCAGCAGCACGGGACAGGAAGCTAACTATGGCTACACCTTC
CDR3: CASSTGQEANYGYTF

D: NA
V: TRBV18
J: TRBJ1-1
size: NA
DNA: TGTGCCAGCTCCCTGGCGGGGGCGAACACTGAAGCTTTCTTT
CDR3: CASSLAGANTEAFF

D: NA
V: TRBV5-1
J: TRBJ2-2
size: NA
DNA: TGCGCCAGCAGCAAAACTAGCCCCGGGGAGCTGTTTTTT
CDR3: CASSKTSPGELFF

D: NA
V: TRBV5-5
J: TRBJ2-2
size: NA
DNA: TGTGCCAGCAGGAGGGGGGGCGCAGCCGGGGAGCTGTTTTTT
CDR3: CASRRGGAAGELFF

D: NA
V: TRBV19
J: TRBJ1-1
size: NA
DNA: TGTGCCACTCTAAGTTGGGGGCAGAACACTGAAGCTTTCTTT
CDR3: CATLSWGQNTEAFF

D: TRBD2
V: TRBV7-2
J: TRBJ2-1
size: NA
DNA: TGTGCCAGCAGCTTATACGCAGCGGGAGGGTCCTACAATGAGCAGTTCTTC
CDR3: CASSLYAAGGSYNEQFF

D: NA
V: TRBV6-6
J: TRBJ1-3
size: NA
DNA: TGTGCCAGCAGTTACGCACCCGGGAGCTCTGGAAACACCATATATTTT
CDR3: CASSYAPGSSGNTIYF

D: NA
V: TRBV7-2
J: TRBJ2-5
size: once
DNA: TGTGCCAGCAGCTTAGATGCCCCAAGAGGGACCCAGTACTTC
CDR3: CASSLDAPRGTQYF

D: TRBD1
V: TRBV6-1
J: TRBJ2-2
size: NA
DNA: TGTGCCGGAAGAACAGGGGCCGGGGAGCTGTTTTTT
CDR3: CAGRTGAGELFF

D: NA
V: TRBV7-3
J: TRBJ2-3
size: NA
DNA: TGTGCCAGCAGCGCCAGTAGGGGTAGCACAGATACGCAGTATTTT
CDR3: CASSASRGSTDTQYF

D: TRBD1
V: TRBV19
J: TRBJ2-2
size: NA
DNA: TGTGCCAGTAGTATGACAGGGGGATTCAACACCGGGGAGCTGTTTTTT
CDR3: CASSMTGGFNTGELFF

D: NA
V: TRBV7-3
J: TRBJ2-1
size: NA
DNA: TGTGCCAGCAGCTTAGGAGTAGCTGAGGTCTCTGAGCAGTTCTTC
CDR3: CASSLGVAEVSEQFF

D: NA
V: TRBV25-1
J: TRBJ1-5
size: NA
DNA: TGTGCCAGCAGTGTGGGGCAGGATCAGCCCCAGCATTTT
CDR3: CASSVGQDQPQHF

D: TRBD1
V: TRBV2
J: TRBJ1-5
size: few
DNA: TGTGCCAGCAGTCGACAGGGGGGCAATCAGCCCCAGCATTTT
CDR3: CASSRQGGNQPQHF

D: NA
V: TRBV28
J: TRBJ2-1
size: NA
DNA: TGTGCCAGCAGTTCCCTCAGTGAGCAGTTCTTC
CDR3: CASSSLSEQFF

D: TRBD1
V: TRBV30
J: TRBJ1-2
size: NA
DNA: TGTGCCTGGAGGCGGACAGGGATCCCCTATGGCTACACCTTC
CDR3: CAWRRTGIPYGYTF

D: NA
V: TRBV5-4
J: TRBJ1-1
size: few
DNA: TGTGCCAGCAGCTTGTTTGGGGCGAACACTGAAGCTTTCTTT
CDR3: CASSLFGANTEAFF

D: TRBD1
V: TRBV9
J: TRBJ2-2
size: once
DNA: TGTGCCAGCAGCTCCAATCCAGGGGGCACCGGGGAGCTGTTTTTT
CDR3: CASSSNPGGTGELFF

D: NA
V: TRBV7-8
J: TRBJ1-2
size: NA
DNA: TGTGCCAGCAGCTTAGCGGACATGGTTGGCTACACCTTC
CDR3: CASSLADMVGYTF

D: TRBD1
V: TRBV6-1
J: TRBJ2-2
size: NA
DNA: TGTGCCAGCGGCACAGGGGCGAACACCGGGGAGCTGTTTTTT
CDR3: CASGTGANTGELFF

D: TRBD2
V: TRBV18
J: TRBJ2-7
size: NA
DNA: TGTGCCAGCTCATCTAATAGCGGGGGGGCCCACGAGCAGTACTTC
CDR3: CASSSNSGGAHEQYF

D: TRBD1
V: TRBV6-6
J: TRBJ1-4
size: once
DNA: TGTGCCAGCCGTTTCAACAGGGGGACTAATGAAAAACTGTTTTTT
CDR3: CASRFNRGTNEKLFF

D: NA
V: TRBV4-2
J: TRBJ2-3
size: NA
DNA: TGTGCCAGCAGCCACGGACAGAGCACAGATACGCAGTATTTT
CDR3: CASSHGQSTDTQYF

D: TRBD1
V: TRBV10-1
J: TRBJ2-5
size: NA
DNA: TGCGCCAGCAGTGTTGGACAGGGGCTGGAGACCCAGTACTTC
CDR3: CASSVGQGLETQYF

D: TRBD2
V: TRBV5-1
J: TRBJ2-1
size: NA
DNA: TGCGCCAGCAGCTTGGCATCTAGCGGCCATCCGTACAATGAGCAGTTCTTC
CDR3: CASSLASSGHPYNEQFF

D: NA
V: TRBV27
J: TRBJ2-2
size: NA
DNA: TGTGCCAGCAGTTCGACAGGTTTCGGGGAGCTGTTTTTT
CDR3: CASSSTGFGELFF

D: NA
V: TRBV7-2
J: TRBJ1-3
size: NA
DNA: TGTGCCAGCAGCTTAAGCGGAAACACCATATATTTT
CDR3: CASSLSGNTIYF

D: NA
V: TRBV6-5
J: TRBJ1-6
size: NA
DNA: TGTGCCAGCAGTTACACAGGGACCGCGTCACCCCTCCACTTT
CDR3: CASSYTGTASPLHF

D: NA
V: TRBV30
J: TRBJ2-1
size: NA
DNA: TGTGCCTGGAGTGTTAATTACAATGAGCAGTTCTTC
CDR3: CAWSVNYNEQFF

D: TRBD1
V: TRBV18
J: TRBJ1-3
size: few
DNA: TGTGCCAGCTCACCGGGACAGGTCAGCTCTGGAAACACCATATATTTT
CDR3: CASSPGQVSSGNTIYF

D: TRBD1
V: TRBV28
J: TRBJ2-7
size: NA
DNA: TGTGCCAGCACGGGACAGCTCACGCAGTACTTC
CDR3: CASTGQLTQYF

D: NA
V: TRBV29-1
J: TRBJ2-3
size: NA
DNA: TGCAGCGTCCCCCGGGTTGATACGCAGTATTTT
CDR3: CSVPRVDTQYF